The 13 T cell receptor beta chains in this list originate from one sample, sequenced in a study of T cell responses to AZD1222 COVID-19 vaccine. Only in-frame clones appear in the TCRdb table, and some are missing; sequencing was by immunoSEQ multiplex PCR. The data show 150,000 to 200,000 clones, around 90% seen once. This material consisted of peripheral blood, taken on day 0 of AZD1222 vaccination. The receptors were gathered from an adult in good health.

The chain is built from TRBV7-2 and TRBJ1-6, with 12 bases identical to TRBD1. CDR1 SGHTA and CDR2 FQGNSA come from the germline V gene. The CDR3 extends over 17 amino acids. The junction had 10 bases not matched to a gene; V was cut back by 3 bases and J by 10 bases. Written as DNA, the CDR3 is TGTGCCAGCAGCTTCCTTAGTGTCGGGACAGGGGGCTCACCCCTCCACTTT. It encodes CASSFLSVGTGGSPLHF.

The rearrangement joins TRBV11-2 to TRBJ1-1; unclear D gene. Germline loops: CDR1 SGHAT, CDR2 FQNNGV. The CDR3 runs 13 residues. Trimming took off 6 bases at V and 1 base at J, with 9 bases between the two ends. The CDR3 spells CASRQTANTEAFF. CDR3 DNA sequence: TGTGCCAGCAGGCAAACCGCGAACACTGAAGCTTTCTTT.

The gene calls are TRBV4-3 and TRBJ2-3; 9 bases are a match to TRBD2. Germline V lookup: CDR1 LGHNA, CDR2 YSLEER. The V and J ends lost 0 bases and 6 bases, in that order; junction bases with no gene match: 19. This CDR3 region has 20 residues. This chain's CDR3 is CASSQDNVAGGLNKRDTQYF. In DNA form, the CDR3 reads TGCGCCAGCAGCCAAGACAACGTCGCGGGAGGGTTAAATAAGAGGGATACGCAGTATTTT.

This clone was picked up one time. The chain recombines TRBV12-3 or TRBV12-4 with TRBJ1-3, with D maybe TRBD1 (6 bases). The CDR3 has 13 amino acids. Trimming shortened V by 6 bases and J by 3 bases, and 9 bases separated the two germline ends. Written as DNA, the CDR3 is TGTGCCAGCAGCACAGGGAGTGGAAACACCATATATTTT. This codes for CASSTGSGNTIYF.

The chain has TRBV14 and TRBJ2-2, with 8 bases matching TRBD1. The CDR3 has 15 amino acids. The trim removed 4 bases at V and 7 bases at J, leaving 8 bases unmatched. Germline V gene sequence: CDR1 SGHDN, CDR2 FVKESK. CDR3 sequence (DNA): TGTGCCAGCAGCCGATCGACAGGGGTTAGCGGGGAGCTGTTTTTT. Protein sequence: CASSRSTGVSGELFF.

The chain's CDR3 is CASSRRDRALLYGYTF. The CDR3 DNA sequence: TGTGCCAGCAGTAGAAGGGATCGGGCTCTGCTCTATGGCTACACCTTC. The chain recombines TRBV28 with TRBJ1-2; D uncertain. Germline CDR1 MDHEN, CDR2 SYDVKM. V shed 5 bases and J shed 4 bases, with 20 bases lying between them. CDR3 length: 16 amino acids.

The chain couples TRBV5-3 to TRBJ2-4, with 7 bases matching TRBD1. TRBV5-3 is annotated as an ORF whose role is uncertain. The V gene end was trimmed by 1 base and the J gene end by 4 bases; junction bases not matched to a gene: 5. The CDR3 extends over 15 amino acids. Here the CDR3 reads CARSLFGQAKNIQYF. The CDR3 coding sequence is TGTGCCAGAAGCTTGTTCGGACAGGCGAAAAACATTCAGTACTTC.

The genes are TRBV6-5 and TRBJ2-2, with 7 bases aligning to TRBD2. Germline V gene sequence: CDR1 MNHEY, CDR2 SVGAGI. The CDR3 sequence is 16 residues long. The ends lost 2 bases at V and 4 bases at J; junction bases unmatched: 7. CDR3 coding DNA: TGTGCCAGCAGTTACCGGGACTATGCTCTCACCGGGGAGCTGTTTTTT. It translates to CASSYRDYALTGELFF.

V usage is TRBV19 and J usage is TRBJ2-7, with TRBD1 identical over 8 bases. Losses at the gene ends were 4 bases for V and 1 base for J; bases not matched to a gene: 12. This CDR3 has 17 residues. Germline V CDR1 and CDR2: LNHDA, SQIVND (reference sequence). CDR3 nucleotide sequence: TGTGCCAGTAGTAAAGGTCCAGCGAGACAGGGGTCCTACGAGCAGTACTTC. It is translated as CASSKGPARQGSYEQYF.

The rearrangement links TRBV10-3 to TRBJ1-4; the D is unclear. The germline V and J ends were trimmed by 4 bases and 4 bases, with 13 bases remaining between them. The CDR3 sequence is 15 residues long. Per germline, CDR1 ENHRY and CDR2 SYGVKD. CDR3 loop: CAISASGGSNEKLFF. In DNA form, the CDR3 reads TGTGCCATCAGTGCCTCAGGAGGGAGTAATGAAAAACTGTTTTTT.

CDR3 region: CATSDRGDRVQKETQYF. In nucleotides, the CDR3 is TGTGCCACCAGTGATCGCGGGGACAGGGTTCAGAAAGAGACCCAGTACTTC. The V call is TRBV24-1, the J call TRBJ2-5; 9 bases agree with TRBD1. From germline, CDR1 is KGHDR and CDR2 SFDVKD. This CDR3 has 17 amino acids. Losses at the gene ends were 3 bases for V and 3 bases for J; bases not matched to a gene: 10.

CDR3 coding DNA: TGCGCCAGCAGCCTACTAGCGGGAGTACGTAATGAGCAGTTCTTC. Its protein product is CASSLLAGVRNEQFF. V is TRBV5-1 and J is TRBJ2-1; 11 bases are a match to TRBD2. J gave up 7 bases and V 4 bases, and 7 bases lay outside the gene matches. The CDR3 is made up of 15 amino acids. Germline V gene sequence: CDR1 SGHRS, CDR2 YFSETQ.

The chain is built from TRBV19 and TRBJ1-2, with D unresolved. CDR1 is LNHDA and CDR2 is SQIVND in the germline V gene (reference sequence). This CDR3 has 15 amino acids. The V and J ends lost 5 bases and 4 bases respectively, with 17 bases between them. CDR3 sequence (DNA): TGTGCCAGTAGTCCGCGGACCGTTGCGGTCTATGGCTACACCTTC. Translation: CASSPRTVAVYGYTF.